The 19 T cell receptor beta chains given below trace back to one sample, sequenced in a study of molecular identifiers for immune sequencing clone quantification (dated 2018 in TCRdb). The library was prepared using PCR. Sequenced on a NextSeq 500. TCRdb's own reprocessing of the public reads used fastp at Q25 and MiXCR and kept productive beta chains. Each CDR3 protein appears once, grouped with its most common genes and DNA. The sample records some 320,000 distinct CDR3 sequences, about a quarter of which are singletons. The ten top clones hold about 0.71% of the sample. The specimen sequenced was naive CD8+ T cells from blood, with Jurkat cell RNA spiked in. The sample's cell subset or site, from its label and the paper: FACS-sorted CD8+CD4-CCR7+CD45RA+ naive T cells. These receptors all stem from a human donor in good health. Some libraries in this study had Jurkat cell RNA spiked in.

As regards this clonotype: Mismatch with germline at one junction end may stem from a read error. The rearrangement links TRBV5-4 to TRBJ2-5; TRBD2 matches at 8 bases. The CDR3 extends over 14 amino acids. Germline V lookup: CDR1 SGHNT, CDR2 YYREEE (reference sequence). CDR3 region: CASSLGLAKEAQYF. DNA of the CDR3: TGTGCCAGCAGCTTGGGACTAGCGAAAGAGGCCCAGTACTTC.

This clonotype occurred a few times. The rearrangement links TRBV12-3 or TRBV12-4 to TRBJ2-5; possible D gene TRBD1, 5 bases. CDR3 size: 16 residues. Between the trimmed V and J ends, which lost 1 base and 2 bases, there was a span of 14 bases. CDR3 sequence (DNA): TGTGCCAGCAGTTTAGTTAGGGCCAGGACACAAGAGACCCAGTACTTC. Its protein is CASSLVRARTQETQYF.

As to this clonotype: Its ends do not fully match the called genes, so a read error is possible. The chain recombines TRBV28 with TRBJ1-5; 9 positions match TRBD1. Germline CDR1 is MDHEN and CDR2 is SYDVKM. The CDR3 spans 14 residues. In nucleotides, the CDR3 is TGTTCCAGCAGTTCGGGACAGGGCCAACAGCCCCAGCATTTT. Residues: CSSSSGQGQQPQHF.

This clonotype was counted a few times. This chain uses TRBV27 with TRBJ2-1; 9 bases fit TRBD2. Trimming at V came to 5 bases and at J to 4 bases, leaving 6 bases not matched to a gene. This CDR3 spans 15 amino acids. CDR1 is MNHEY, CDR2 SMNVEV, per germline (reference sequence). The CDR3 DNA reads as TGTGCCAGCAGTCCTGCGGGAGGGCCTTACAATGAGCAGTTCTTC. This translates into CASSPAGGPYNEQFF.

The rearrangement joins TRBV6-5 to TRBJ2-7; no reliable D call. The V and J ends lost 1 base and 2 bases respectively, with 9 bases between them. The CDR3 contains 14 residues. The germline V gene has CDR1 MNHEY and CDR2 SVGAGI. CDR3 in amino acids: CASSYLSATYEQYV. In DNA, the CDR3 is TGTGCCAGCAGTTACTTGTCGGCAACCTACGAGCAGTACGTC.

The rearrangement links TRBV20-1 to TRBJ2-7; 12 nucleotides align to TRBD1. Germline lookup yields CDR1 DFQATT and CDR2 SNEGSKA (reference sequence). This CDR3 contains 14 residues. The V and J ends lost 6 bases and 1 base, in that order; junction bases with no gene match: 4. The CDR3 DNA sequence: TGCAGTGCCGTGGGACAGGGGGCTTCCTACGAGCAGTACTTC. Protein: CSAVGQGASYEQYF.

In its sample, this clonotype was seen a few times. CDR3 sequence: CASSGVGVAGTSNQPQHF. The CDR3 nucleotides read TGTGCCAGCAGTGGGGTAGGCGTGGCAGGGACCAGCAATCAGCCCCAGCATTTT. The rearrangement links TRBV27 to TRBJ1-5, with a weak D call TRBD1 (5 bases). The CDR3 is 18 amino acids. From germline, CDR1 is MNHEY and CDR2 SMNVEV (reference sequence). V was cut by 5 bases and J by 1 base, with 21 bases left in between.

As concerns this clonotype: With a much larger clone just one base away, this may be a read error. The gene calls are TRBV28 and TRBJ1-1; D might be TRBD1 (5 bases). Germline values: CDR1 MDHEN, CDR2 SYDVKM. The CDR3 totals 14 residues. The CDR3 protein is CASSFFRDGTEALF. In nucleotides, the CDR3 is TGTGCCAGCAGTTTTTTCAGGGATGGCACTGAAGCTCTCTTT.

This chain uses TRBV5-5 with TRBJ1-1; D perhaps matches TRBD1 (6 bases). Trimming took off 0 bases at V and 7 bases at J, with 16 bases between the two ends. The germline CDR1 and CDR2 sequences are SGHKS and YYEKEE (reference sequence). The CDR3 length is 15 residues. The CDR3 nucleotides are TGTGCCAGCAGCTTGGCCCTACCACAGGGATATGAAGCTTTCTTT. Protein product: CASSLALPQGYEAFF. The variable domain in full, completed from reference TRBV5-5 and TRBJ1-1, reads DAGVTQSPTHLIKTRGQQVTLRCSPISGHKSVSWYQQVLGQGPQFIFQYYEKEERGRGNFPDRFSARQFPNYSSELNVNALLLGDSALYLCASSLALPQGYEAFFGQGTRLTVV.

This clonotype was seen ten or more times. The CDR3 DNA reads as TGTGCCAGCAGCCCCGGGACTAGCGTATACGAGCAGTACTTC. Protein: CASSPGTSVYEQYF. The gene calls are TRBV5-4 and TRBJ2-7; TRBD2 agrees at 10 bases. The germline V gene has CDR1 SGHNT and CDR2 YYREEE (reference sequence). Unmatched junction bases numbered 5, after V lost 4 bases and J lost 4 bases. The CDR3 spans 14 residues.

This clonotype was detected many times. V and J are TRBV15 and TRBJ1-5, with TRBD1 as a possible D gene (6 bases). V lost 1 base, J lost 3 bases, and 13 bases lay in between. The CDR3 loop spans 16 amino acids. Germline V gives CDR1 LNHNV, CDR2 YYDKDF (reference sequence). The CDR3 region is CATSRAWTEYNQPQHF. The DNA of the CDR3 is TGTGCCACCAGCAGAGCTTGGACAGAGTACAATCAGCCCCAGCATTTT. The whole variable domain, remainder taken from reference TRBV15 and TRBJ1-5, is DAMVIQNPRYQVTQFGKPVTLSCSQTLNHNVMYWYQQKSSQAPKLLFHYYDKDFNNEADTPDNFQSRRPNTSFCFLDIRSPGLGDTAMYLCATSRAWTEYNQPQHFGDGTRLSIL.

This clonotype was counted a few times. The chain is built from TRBV19 and TRBJ2-5, with 13 bases fitting TRBD2. V shed 0 bases, J shed 1 base, and the junction held 2 bases outside the gene matches. CDR3 length equals 17 residues. Germline CDR1 is LNHDA and CDR2 is SQIVND (reference sequence). Here the CDR3 reads CASSIDWTSGGQETQYF. In nucleotides, the CDR3 is TGTGCCAGTAGTATAGATTGGACTAGCGGGGGCCAAGAGACCCAGTACTTC.

This clonotype came up a few times. The chain has TRBV7-2 and TRBJ2-5; 12 bases are a match to TRBD2. J was trimmed by 4 bases and V by 6 bases; bases with no gene match: 9. The CDR3 extends over 16 amino acids. CDR1 is SGHTA, CDR2 FQGNSA, per germline. The DNA for the CDR3 is TGTGCCAGCAGTCTAGGACTAGCGGGATGGGGAGAGACCCAGTACTTC. Translating gives CASSLGLAGWGETQYF. Based on the CDR3 plus reference TRBV7-2 and TRBJ2-5, the full variable domain is GAGVSQSPSNKVTEKGKDVELRCDPISGHTALYWYRQSLGQGLEFLIYFQGNSAPDKSGLPSDRFSAERTGGSVSTLTIQRTQQEDSAVYLCASSLGLAGWGETQYFGPGTRLLVL.

As regards this clonotype: One junction end does not reproduce the germline sequence, and a read error may be involved. The rearrangement joins TRBV25-1 to TRBJ2-5; a possible D gene is TRBD2 (6 bases). From germline, CDR1 is MGHDK and CDR2 SYGVNS. CDR3 length: 17 residues. CDR3 DNA sequence: TGTGCCAGCAGTGAATCGGCGAGCGGGCCCTTAACGGAGGCCCAGCACTTC. Protein product: CASSESASGPLTEAQHF.

The rearrangement links TRBV12-5 to TRBJ1-3; D is unclear. This CDR3 spans 14 amino acids. V was pared by 5 bases and J by 4 bases, with 12 bases between. The germline CDR1 and CDR2 sequences are LGHNT and FRNRAP. CDR3 nucleotides: TGTGCTAGTGGTGATCTATTGGCGGGAAACACCATATATTTT. Translation gives CASGDLLAGNTIYF.

At least ten counts were recorded for this clonotype. The DNA for the CDR3 is TGCAGCGTTTTGACTAGCGGGGAGCCTTACGAGCAGTACTTC. Translation gives CSVLTSGEPYEQYF. The chain employs TRBV29-1 and TRBJ2-7; 11 nucleotides align to TRBD2. There are 14 residues in the CDR3. Trimming took 5 bases from V and 4 from J; bases not matched to a gene: 7. Germline CDR1 reads SQVTM; CDR2 reads ANQGSEA.

This clonotype was counted a single time. The J gene is TRBJ2-3, the V gene TRBV5-1; D unresolved. This CDR3 contains 14 residues. Germline V lookup: CDR1 SGHRS, CDR2 YFSETQ. V lost 1 base, J lost 2 bases, and 8 bases lay in between. This CDR3 is CASSLKGDTDTQYF. The CDR3 DNA is TGCGCCAGCAGCTTGAAGGGTGACACAGATACGCAGTATTTT.

This clonotype showed up many times. The chain recombines TRBV20-1 with TRBJ2-5, with D tentatively TRBD2 (6 bases). This CDR3 is 13 amino acids long. The V end lost 2 bases, the J end lost 2 bases, and 9 bases lay between the germline ends. Per germline, CDR1 DFQATT and CDR2 SNEGSKA (reference sequence). In nucleotides, the CDR3 is TGCAGTGCTAGACGGGGACTGCAAGAGACCCAGTACTTC. It translates to CSARRGLQETQYF.

The chain employs TRBV19 and TRBJ2-7, with 10 positions matching TRBD2. The CDR3 length is 15 residues. Trimming removed 3 bases from V and 5 bases from J; junction bases left unmatched: 7. CDR1 and CDR2 from the germline V gene are LNHDA and SQIVND (reference sequence). The CDR3 DNA reads TGTGCCAGTAGTATCTTAACTAGCGGGATTGACGAGCAGTACTTC. Translation gives CASSILTSGIDEQYF.